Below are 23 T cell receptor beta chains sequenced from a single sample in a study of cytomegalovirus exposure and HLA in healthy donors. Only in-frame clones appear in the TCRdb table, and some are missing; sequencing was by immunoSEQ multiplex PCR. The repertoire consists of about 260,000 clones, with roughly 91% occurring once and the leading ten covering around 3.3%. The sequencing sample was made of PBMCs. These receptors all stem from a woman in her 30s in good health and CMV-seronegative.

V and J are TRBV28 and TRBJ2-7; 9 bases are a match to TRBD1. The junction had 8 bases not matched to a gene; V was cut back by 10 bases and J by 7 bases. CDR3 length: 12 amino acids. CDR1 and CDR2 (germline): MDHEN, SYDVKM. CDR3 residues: CATGTGPGEQYF. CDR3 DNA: TGTGCCACCGGGACAGGGCCGGGTGAGCAGTACTTC. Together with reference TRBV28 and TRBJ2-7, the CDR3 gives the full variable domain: DVKVTQSSRYLVKRTGEKVFLECVQDMDHENMFWYRQDPGLGLRLIYFSYDVKMKEKGDIPEGYSVSREKKERFSLILESASTNQTSMYLCATGTGPGEQYFGPGTRLTVT.

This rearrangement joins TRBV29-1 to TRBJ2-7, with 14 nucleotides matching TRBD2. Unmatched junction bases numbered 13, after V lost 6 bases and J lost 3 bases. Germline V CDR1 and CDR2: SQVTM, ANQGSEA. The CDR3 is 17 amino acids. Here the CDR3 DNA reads TGCAGCGTGGGGACTAGCGGGAGAAGTTGGGTTGGCTACGAGCAGTACTTC. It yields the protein CSVGTSGRSWVGYEQYF.

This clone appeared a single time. The CDR3 region has the DNA TGTGCCAGCAGCCCGACCCCCTGGACAGCTAATGAAAAACTGTTTTTT. Protein sequence: CASSPTPWTANEKLFF. The rearrangement joins TRBV7-8 to TRBJ1-4; D might be TRBD1 (6 bases). V gave up 5 bases and J gave up 3 bases, with 16 bases separating them. This CDR3 is built from 16 residues. Germline CDR1 SGHVS, CDR2 FQNEAQ.

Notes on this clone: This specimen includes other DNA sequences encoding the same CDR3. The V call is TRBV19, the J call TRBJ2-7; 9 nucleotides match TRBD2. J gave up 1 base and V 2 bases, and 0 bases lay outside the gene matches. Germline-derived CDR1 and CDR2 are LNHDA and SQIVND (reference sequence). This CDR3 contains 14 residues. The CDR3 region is CASSITSGSYEQYF. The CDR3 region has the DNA TGTGCCAGTAGTATAACTAGCGGGTCCTACGAGCAGTACTTC.

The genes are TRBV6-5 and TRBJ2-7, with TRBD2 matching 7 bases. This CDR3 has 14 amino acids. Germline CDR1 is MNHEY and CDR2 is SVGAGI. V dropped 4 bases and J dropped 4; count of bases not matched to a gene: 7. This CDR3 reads CASSSPRERYEQYF. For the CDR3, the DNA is TGTGCCAGCAGTTCCCCGCGGGAGAGGTACGAGCAGTACTTC.

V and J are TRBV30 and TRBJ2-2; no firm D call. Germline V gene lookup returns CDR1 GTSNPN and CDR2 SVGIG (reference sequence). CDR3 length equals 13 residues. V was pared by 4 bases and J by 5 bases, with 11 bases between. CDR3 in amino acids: CAWTQVGTGELFF. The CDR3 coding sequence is TGTGCCTGGACCCAAGTTGGTACCGGGGAGCTGTTTTTT.

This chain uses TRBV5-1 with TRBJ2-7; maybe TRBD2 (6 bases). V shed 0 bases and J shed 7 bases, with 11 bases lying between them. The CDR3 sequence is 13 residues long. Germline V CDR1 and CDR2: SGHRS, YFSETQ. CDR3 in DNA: TGCGCCAGCAGCTTGGAGGCGGCGGGGGAGCAGTACTTC. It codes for CASSLEAAGEQYF.

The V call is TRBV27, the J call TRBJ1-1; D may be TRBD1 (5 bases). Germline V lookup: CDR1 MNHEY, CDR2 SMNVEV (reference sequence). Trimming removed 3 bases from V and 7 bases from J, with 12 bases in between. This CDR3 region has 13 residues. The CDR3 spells CASSFGADVEAFF. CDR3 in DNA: TGTGCCAGCAGTTTCGGGGCGGATGTTGAAGCTTTCTTT.

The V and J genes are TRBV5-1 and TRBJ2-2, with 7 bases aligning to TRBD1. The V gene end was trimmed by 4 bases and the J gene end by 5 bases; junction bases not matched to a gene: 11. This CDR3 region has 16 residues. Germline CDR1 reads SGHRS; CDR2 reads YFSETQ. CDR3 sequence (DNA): TGCGCCAGCAGCCACGAGATGGACAGGAAAACCGGGGAGCTGTTTTTT. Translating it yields CASSHEMDRKTGELFF.

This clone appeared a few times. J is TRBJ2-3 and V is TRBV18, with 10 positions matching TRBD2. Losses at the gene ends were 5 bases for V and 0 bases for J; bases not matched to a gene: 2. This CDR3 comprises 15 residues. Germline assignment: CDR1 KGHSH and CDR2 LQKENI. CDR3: CASSSTSGSTDTQYF. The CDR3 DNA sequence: TGTGCCAGCTCATCGACTAGCGGGAGCACAGATACGCAGTATTTT.

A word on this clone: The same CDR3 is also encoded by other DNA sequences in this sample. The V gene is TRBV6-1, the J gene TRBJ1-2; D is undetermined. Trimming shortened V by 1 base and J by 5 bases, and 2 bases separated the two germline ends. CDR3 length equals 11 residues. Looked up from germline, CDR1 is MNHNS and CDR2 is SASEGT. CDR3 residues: CASSEGYGYTF. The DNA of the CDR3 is TGTGCCAGCAGTGAAGGATATGGCTACACCTTC.

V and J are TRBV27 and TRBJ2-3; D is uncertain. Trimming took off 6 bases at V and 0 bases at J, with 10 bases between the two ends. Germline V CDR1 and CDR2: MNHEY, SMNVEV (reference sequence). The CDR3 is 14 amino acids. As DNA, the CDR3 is TGTGCCAGCAGCCTTGTCGCGAGCACAGATACGCAGTATTTT. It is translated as CASSLVASTDTQYF.

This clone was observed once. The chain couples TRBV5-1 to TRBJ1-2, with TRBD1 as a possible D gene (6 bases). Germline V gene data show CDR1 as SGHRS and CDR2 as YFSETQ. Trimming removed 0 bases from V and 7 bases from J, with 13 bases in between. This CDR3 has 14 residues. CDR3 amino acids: CASSLAGRGSGYTF. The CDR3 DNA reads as TGCGCCAGCAGCTTGGCGGGCAGGGGAAGTGGCTACACCTTC.

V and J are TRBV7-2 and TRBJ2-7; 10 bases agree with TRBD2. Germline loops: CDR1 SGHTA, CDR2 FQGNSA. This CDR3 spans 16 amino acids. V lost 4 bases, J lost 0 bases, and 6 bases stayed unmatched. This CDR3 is CASSSWASGGSYEQYF. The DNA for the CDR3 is TGTGCCAGCAGCTCTTGGGCTAGCGGGGGCTCCTACGAGCAGTACTTC.

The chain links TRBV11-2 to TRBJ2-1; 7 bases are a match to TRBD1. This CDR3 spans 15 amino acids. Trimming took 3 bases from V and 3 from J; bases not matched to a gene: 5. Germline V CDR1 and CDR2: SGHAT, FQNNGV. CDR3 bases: TGTGCCAGCAGCTTGGGCAGGGGGTACTACAATGAGCAGTTCTTC. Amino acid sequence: CASSLGRGYYNEQFF.

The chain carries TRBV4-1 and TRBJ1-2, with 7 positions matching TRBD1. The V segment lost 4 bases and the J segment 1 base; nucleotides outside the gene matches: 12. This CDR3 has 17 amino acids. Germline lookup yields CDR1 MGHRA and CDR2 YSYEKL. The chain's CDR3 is CASSRYLPGGDNYGYTF. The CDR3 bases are TGCGCCAGCAGCCGTTACCTCCCAGGGGGAGATAACTATGGCTACACCTTC.

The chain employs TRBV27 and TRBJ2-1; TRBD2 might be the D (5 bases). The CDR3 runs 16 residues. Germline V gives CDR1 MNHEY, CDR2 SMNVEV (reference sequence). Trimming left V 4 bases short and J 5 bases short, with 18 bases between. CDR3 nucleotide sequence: TGTGCCAGCAGTTCTGCCGGGCCTCCGAGGGACAATGAGCAGTTCTTC. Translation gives CASSSAGPPRDNEQFF.

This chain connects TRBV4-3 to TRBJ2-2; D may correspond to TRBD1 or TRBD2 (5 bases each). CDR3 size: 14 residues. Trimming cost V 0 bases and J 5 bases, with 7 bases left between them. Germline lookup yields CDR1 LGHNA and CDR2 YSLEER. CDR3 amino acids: CASSQDGTTGELFF. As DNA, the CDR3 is TGCGCCAGCAGCCAAGATGGGACGACCGGGGAGCTGTTTTTT.

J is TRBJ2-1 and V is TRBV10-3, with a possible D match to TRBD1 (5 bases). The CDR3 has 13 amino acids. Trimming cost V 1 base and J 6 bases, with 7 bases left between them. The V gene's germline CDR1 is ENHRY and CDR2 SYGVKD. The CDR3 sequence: CAISEWGGNEQFF. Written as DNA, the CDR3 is TGTGCCATCAGTGAGTGGGGCGGCAATGAGCAGTTCTTC.

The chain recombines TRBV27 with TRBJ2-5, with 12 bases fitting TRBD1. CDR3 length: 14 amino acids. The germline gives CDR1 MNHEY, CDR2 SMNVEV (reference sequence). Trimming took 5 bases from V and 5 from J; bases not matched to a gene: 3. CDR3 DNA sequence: TGTGCCAGCAGTGCCGGGACAGGGGGCGAGACCCAGTACTTC. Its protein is CASSAGTGGETQYF.

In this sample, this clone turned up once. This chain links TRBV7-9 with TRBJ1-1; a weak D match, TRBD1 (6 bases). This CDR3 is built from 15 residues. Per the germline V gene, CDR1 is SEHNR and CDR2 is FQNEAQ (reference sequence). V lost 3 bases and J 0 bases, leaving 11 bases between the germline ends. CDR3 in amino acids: CASSFAQGMNTEAFF. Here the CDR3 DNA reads TGTGCCAGCAGCTTCGCACAGGGCATGAACACTGAAGCTTTCTTT.

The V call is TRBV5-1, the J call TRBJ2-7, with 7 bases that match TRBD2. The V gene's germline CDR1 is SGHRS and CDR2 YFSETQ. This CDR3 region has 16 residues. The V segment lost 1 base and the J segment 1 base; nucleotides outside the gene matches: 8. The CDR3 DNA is TGCGCCAGCAGCTTGTCGCTAGCGGCGGGTTCCTACGAGCAGTACTTC. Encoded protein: CASSLSLAAGSYEQYF.

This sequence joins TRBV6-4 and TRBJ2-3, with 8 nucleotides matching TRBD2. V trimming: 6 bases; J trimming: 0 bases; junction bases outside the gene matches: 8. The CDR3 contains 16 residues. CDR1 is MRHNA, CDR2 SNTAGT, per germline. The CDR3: CASSQLAASSTDTQYF. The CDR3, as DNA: TGTGCCAGCAGCCAACTAGCGGCGAGTAGCACAGATACGCAGTATTTT.